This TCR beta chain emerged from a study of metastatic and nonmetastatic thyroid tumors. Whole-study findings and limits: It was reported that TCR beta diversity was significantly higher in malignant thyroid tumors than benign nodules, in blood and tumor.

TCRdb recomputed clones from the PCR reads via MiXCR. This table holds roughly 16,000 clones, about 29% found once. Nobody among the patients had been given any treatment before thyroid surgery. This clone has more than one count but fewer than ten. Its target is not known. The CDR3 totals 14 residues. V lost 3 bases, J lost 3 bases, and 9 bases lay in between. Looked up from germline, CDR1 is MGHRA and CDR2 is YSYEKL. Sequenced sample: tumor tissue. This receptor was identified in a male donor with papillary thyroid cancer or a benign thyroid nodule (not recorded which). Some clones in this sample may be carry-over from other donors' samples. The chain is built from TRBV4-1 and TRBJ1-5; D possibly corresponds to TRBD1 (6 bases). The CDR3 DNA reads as TGCGCCAGCAGCCAGGGACACTTCAATCAGCCCCAGCATTTT. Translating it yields CASSQGHFNQPQHF.